Below are 8 T cell receptor beta chains sequenced from a single sample in a study of cytomegalovirus exposure and HLA in healthy donors. Use of 60 Vbeta and 13 Jbeta primers characterized the PCR. TCRdb keeps only in-frame clones here, not all; method: immunoSEQ multiplex PCR. The sample data list around 150,000 clones. The sequencing sample was made of PBMCs. These receptors all stem from a woman aged 55-70 years in good health and CMV-seronegative.

The chain uses TRBV15 and TRBJ1-2; D might be TRBD1 (5 bases). CDR1 LNHNV and CDR2 YYDKDF come from the germline V gene (reference sequence). V was pared by 1 base and J by 1 base, with 7 bases between. This CDR3 has 14 residues. CDR3 coding DNA: TGTGCCACCAGCAGAGGCAGGGATAACTATGGCTACACCTTC. It encodes CATSRGRDNYGYTF. Filled out from reference TRBV15 and TRBJ1-2, the complete variable domain reads DAMVIQNPRYQVTQFGKPVTLSCSQTLNHNVMYWYQQKSSQAPKLLFHYYDKDFNNEADTPDNFQSRRPNTSFCFLDIRSPGLGDTAMYLCATSRGRDNYGYTFGSGTRLTVV.

The genes are TRBV9 and TRBJ2-3; the match to TRBD2 covers 10 bases. V lost 3 bases and J lost 2; bases outside the gene matches: 6. This CDR3 is built from 16 residues. Germline CDR1 is SGDLS and CDR2 is YYNGEE. The CDR3 nucleotides are TGTGCCAGCAGCGGCTTAGCGGGGGGACCCACAGATACGCAGTATTTT. This sequence encodes CASSGLAGGPTDTQYF.

This chain uses TRBV5-1 with TRBJ1-4, with 9 bases fitting TRBD1. The junction had 2 bases not matched to a gene; V was cut back by 4 bases and J by 10 bases. Germline V gene data show CDR1 as SGHRS and CDR2 as YFSETQ. CDR3 length: 12 amino acids. CDR3 sequence (DNA): TGCGCCAGCAGCGAGGGACAGGGAAAACTGTTTTTT. Protein product: CASSEGQGKLFF.

Written as DNA, the CDR3 is TGTGCCAGCACCCCGACAGGGCGGTTTGGCTACACCTTC. Protein product: CASTPTGRFGYTF. The gene calls are TRBV6-5 and TRBJ1-2; 7 nucleotides match TRBD1. CDR1 MNHEY and CDR2 SVGAGI come from the germline V gene. This CDR3 is 13 amino acids long. The junction had 9 bases not matched to a gene; V was cut back by 7 bases and J by 7 bases.

The V gene is TRBV10-2, the J gene TRBJ1-1, with D unclear. CDR1 WSHSY and CDR2 SAAADI come from the germline V gene. The CDR3 totals 14 residues. Deletions cut 2 bases from V and 3 bases from J, with 10 bases between. The CDR3 DNA follows: TGCGCCAGCAGTGAGAGCGGGCTTTACACTGAAGCTTTCTTT. Residues: CASSESGLYTEAFF.

V usage is TRBV7-9 and J usage is TRBJ2-1; D remains unclear. This CDR3 has 15 amino acids. Germline lookup yields CDR1 SEHNR and CDR2 FQNEAQ (reference sequence). V was cut by 3 bases and J by 2 bases, with 11 bases left in between. The DNA of the CDR3 is TGTGCCAGCAGCTTTCGGCGCGGCACCTACAATGAGCAGTTCTTC. It specifies CASSFRRGTYNEQFF.

The chain links TRBV5-5 to TRBJ1-5, with 11 nucleotides matching TRBD1. From germline, CDR1 is SGHKS and CDR2 YYEKEE (reference sequence). The CDR3 is 16 residues long. V lost 4 bases to trimming and J lost 4 bases; unmatched junction nucleotides: 7. CDR3 amino acids: CASSPGTGGHNQPQHF. The CDR3 nucleotides are TGTGCCAGCAGCCCAGGGACAGGGGGGCATAATCAGCCCCAGCATTTT.

The V call is TRBV30, the J call TRBJ1-1, with TRBD1 as a possible D gene (5 bases). Looked up from germline, CDR1 is GTSNPN and CDR2 is SVGIG (reference sequence). The germline V and J ends were trimmed by 2 bases and 4 bases, with 11 bases remaining between them. This CDR3 is 13 amino acids long. CDR3 loop: CAWSQGSATEAFF. CDR3 DNA: TGTGCCTGGAGTCAGGGATCGGCCACTGAAGCTTTCTTT.